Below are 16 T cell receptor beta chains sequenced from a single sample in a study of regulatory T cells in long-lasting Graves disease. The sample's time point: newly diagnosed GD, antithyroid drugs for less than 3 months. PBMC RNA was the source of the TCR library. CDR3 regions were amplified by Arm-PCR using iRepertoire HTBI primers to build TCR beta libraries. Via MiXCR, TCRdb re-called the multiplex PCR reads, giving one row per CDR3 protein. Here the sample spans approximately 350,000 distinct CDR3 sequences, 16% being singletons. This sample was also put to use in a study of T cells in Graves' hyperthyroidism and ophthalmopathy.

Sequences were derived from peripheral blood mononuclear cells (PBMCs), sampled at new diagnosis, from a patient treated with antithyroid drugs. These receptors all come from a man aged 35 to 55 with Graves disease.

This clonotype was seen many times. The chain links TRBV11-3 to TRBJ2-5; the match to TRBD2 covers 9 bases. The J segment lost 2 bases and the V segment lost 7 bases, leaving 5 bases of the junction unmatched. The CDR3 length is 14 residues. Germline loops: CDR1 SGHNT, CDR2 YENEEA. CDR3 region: CASTPSGKQETQYF. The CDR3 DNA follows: TGTGCCAGCACCCCTAGCGGGAAACAAGAGACCCAGTACTTC.

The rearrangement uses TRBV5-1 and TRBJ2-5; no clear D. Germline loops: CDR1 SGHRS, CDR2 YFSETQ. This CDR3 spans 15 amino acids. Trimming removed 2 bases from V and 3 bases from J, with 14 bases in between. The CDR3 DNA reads TGCGCCAGCAGCTTCTTTACTCCTAGAGAAGAGACCCAGTACTTC. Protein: CASSFFTPREETQYF.

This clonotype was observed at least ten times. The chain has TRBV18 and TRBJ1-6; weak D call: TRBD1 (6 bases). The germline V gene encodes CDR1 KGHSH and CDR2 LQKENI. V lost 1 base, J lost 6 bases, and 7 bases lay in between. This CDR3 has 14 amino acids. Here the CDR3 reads CASSPLDSNSPLHF. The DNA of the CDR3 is TGTGCCAGCTCACCACTGGACAGTAATTCACCCCTCCACTTT. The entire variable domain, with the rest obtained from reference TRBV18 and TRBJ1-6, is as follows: NAGVMQNPRHLVRRRGQEARLRCSPMKGHSHVYWYRQLPEEGLKFMVYLQKENIIDESGMPKERFSAEFPKEGPSILRIQQVVRGDSAAYFCASSPLDSNSPLHFGNGTRLTVT.

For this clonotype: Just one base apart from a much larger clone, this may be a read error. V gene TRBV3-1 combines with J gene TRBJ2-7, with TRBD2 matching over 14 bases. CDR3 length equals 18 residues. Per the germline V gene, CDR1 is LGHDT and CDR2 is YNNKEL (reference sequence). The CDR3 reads CASSQPGLAGAFSYKQYF. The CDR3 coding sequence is TGTGCCAGCAGCCAACCGGGACTAGCGGGGGCCTTCTCCTACAAGCAGTACTTC.

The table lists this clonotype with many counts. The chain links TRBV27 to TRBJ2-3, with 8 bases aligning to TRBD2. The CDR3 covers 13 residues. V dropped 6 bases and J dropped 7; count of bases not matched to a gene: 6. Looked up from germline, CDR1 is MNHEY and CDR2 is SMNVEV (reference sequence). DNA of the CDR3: TGTGCCAGCAGGGCTAGCGGGCTGAATACGCAGTATTTT. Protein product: CASRASGLNTQYF.

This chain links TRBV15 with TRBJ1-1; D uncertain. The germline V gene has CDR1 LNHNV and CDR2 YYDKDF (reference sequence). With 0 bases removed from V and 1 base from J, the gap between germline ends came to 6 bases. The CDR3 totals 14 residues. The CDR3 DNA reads TGTGCCACCAGCAGAGATTATGAGAACACTGAAGCTTTCTTT. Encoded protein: CATSRDYENTEAFF.

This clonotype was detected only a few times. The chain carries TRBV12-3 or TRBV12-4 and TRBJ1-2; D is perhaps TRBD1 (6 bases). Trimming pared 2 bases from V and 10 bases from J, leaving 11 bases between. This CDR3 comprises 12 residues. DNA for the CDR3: TGTGCCAGCAGTTTAACAGGGCGTGTCTACACCTTC. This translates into CASSLTGRVYTF.

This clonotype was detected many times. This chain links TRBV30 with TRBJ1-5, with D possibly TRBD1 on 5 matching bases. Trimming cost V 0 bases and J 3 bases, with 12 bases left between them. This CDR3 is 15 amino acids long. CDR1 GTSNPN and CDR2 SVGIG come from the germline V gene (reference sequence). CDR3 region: CAWSVPGGYNQPQHF. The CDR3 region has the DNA TGTGCCTGGAGTGTACCTGGGGGTTACAATCAGCCCCAGCATTTT.

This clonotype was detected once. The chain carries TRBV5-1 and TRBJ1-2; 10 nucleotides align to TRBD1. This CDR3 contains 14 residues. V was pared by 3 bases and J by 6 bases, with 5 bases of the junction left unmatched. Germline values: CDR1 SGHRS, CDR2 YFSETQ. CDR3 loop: CASSWGQGFDGYTF. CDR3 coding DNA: TGCGCCAGCAGCTGGGGACAGGGGTTCGATGGCTACACCTTC.

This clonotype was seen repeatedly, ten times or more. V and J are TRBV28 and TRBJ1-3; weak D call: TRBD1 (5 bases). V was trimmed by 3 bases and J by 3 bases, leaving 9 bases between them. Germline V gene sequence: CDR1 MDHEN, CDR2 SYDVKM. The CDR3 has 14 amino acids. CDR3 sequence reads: CASSFGGFGNTIYF. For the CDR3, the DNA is TGTGCCAGCAGTTTCGGGGGGTTTGGAAACACCATATATTTT. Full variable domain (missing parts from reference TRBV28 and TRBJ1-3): DVKVTQSSRYLVKRTGEKVFLECVQDMDHENMFWYRQDPGLGLRLIYFSYDVKMKEKGDIPEGYSVSREKKERFSLILESASTNQTSMYLCASSFGGFGNTIYFGEGSWLTVV.

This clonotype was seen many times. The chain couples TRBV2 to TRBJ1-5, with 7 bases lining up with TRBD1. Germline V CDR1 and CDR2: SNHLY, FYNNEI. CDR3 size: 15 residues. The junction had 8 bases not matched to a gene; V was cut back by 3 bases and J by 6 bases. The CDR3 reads CASSERDRFVQPQHF. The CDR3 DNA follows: TGTGCCAGCAGTGAGAGGGACAGATTCGTTCAGCCCCAGCATTTT.

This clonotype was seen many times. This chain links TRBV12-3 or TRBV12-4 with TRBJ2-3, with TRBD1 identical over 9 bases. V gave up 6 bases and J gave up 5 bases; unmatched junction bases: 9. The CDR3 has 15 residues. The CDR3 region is CASSQPWTGEDTQYF. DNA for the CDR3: TGTGCCAGCAGCCAACCTTGGACAGGGGAAGATACGCAGTATTTT.

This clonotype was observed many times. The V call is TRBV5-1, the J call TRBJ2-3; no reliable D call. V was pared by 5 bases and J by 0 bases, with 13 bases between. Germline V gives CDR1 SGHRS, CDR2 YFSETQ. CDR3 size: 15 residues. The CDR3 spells CASSLRVSSTDTQYF. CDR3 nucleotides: TGCGCCAGCAGTCTTAGGGTCTCGAGCACAGATACGCAGTATTTT. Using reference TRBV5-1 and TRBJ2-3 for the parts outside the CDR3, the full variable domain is KAGVTQTPRYLIKTRGQQVTLSCSPISGHRSVSWYQQTPGQGLQFLFEYFSETQRNKGNFPGRFSGRQFSNSRSEMNVSTLELGDSALYLCASSLRVSSTDTQYFGPGTRLTVL.

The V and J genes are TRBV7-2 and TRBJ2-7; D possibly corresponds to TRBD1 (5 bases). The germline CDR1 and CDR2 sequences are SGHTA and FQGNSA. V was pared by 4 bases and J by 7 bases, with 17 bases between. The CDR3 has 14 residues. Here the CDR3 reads CASSSGRAGREQYF. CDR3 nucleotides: TGTGCCAGCAGCTCCGGCAGAGCAGGGCGAGAGCAGTACTTC. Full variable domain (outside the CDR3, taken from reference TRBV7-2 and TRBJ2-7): GAGVSQSPSNKVTEKGKDVELRCDPISGHTALYWYRQSLGQGLEFLIYFQGNSAPDKSGLPSDRFSAERTGGSVSTLTIQRTQQEDSAVYLCASSSGRAGREQYFGPGTRLTVT.

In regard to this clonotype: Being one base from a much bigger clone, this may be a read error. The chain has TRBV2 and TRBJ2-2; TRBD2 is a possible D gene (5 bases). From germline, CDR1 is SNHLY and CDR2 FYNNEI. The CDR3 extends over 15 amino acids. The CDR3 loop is CASSELVSGTGEPFF. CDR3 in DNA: TGTGCCAGCAGTGAATTAGTGTCGGGCACCGGGGAGCCGTTTTTT. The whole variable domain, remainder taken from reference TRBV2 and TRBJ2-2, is EPEVTQTPSHQVTQMGQEVILRCVPISNHLYFYWYRQILGQKVEFLVSFYNNEISEKSEIFDDQFSVERPDGSNFTLKIRSTKLEDSAMYFCASSELVSGTGEPFFGEGSRLTVL.

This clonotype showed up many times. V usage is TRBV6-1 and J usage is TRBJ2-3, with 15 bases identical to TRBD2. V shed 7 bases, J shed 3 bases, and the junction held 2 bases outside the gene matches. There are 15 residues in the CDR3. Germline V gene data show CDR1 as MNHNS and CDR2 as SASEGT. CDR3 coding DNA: TGTGCCAGCACGGGACTAGCGGGGGGAACAGATACGCAGTATTTT. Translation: CASTGLAGGTDTQYF.